Listed here are 32 T cell receptor beta chains from one sample, sequenced in a study of a mutant IDH1 vaccine in newly diagnosed glioma. Their antigens are not known. The time point: week 47, end of study. Each dose of the vaccine consisted of 300 ug of mutant IDH1 20-mer peptide, with topical imiquimod. Method: immunoSEQ multiplex PCR; TCRdb's copy keeps in-frame clones and lacks some. Of tens of thousands of clones in the sample, roughly four fifths are singletons; the top ten hold 3.2%. Sequencing used PBMCs, obtained from a glioma patient whose treatment included an IDH1 peptide vaccine. These receptors were collected from a woman in her fifties or sixties with glioma.

The CDR3 DNA sequence: TGTGCCAGCACCACCAAGGGAGGGAACACTGAAGCTTTCTTT. Translating it yields CASTTKGGNTEAFF. V and J are TRBV2 and TRBJ1-1; D is undetermined. This CDR3 region has 14 residues. Trimming removed 7 bases at V and 1 base at J, with 13 bases between. Germline V gene lookup returns CDR1 SNHLY and CDR2 FYNNEI.

The CDR3 spells CASSPPVGAGNTIYF. The CDR3 bases are TGTGCCAGCAGTCCCCCCGTGGGGGCTGGAAACACCATATATTTT. The chain carries TRBV6-6 and TRBJ1-3, with a tentative D call TRBD1 (5 bases). Germline CDR1 reads MNHNY; CDR2 reads SVGAGI (reference sequence). The CDR3 loop spans 15 amino acids. Trimming cost V 5 bases and J 2 bases, with 13 bases left between them.

V and J are TRBV30 and TRBJ1-6; the D is unclear. Trimming pared 1 base from V and 0 bases from J, leaving 7 bases between. This CDR3 spans 15 amino acids. The germline CDR1 and CDR2 sequences are GTSNPN and SVGIG (reference sequence). Written as DNA, the CDR3 is TGTGCCTGGAGTGAAGGCGGCTCCTATAATTCACCCCTCCACTTT. Amino acids: CAWSEGGSYNSPLHF.

V gene TRBV5-4 combines with J gene TRBJ2-3; weak D call: TRBD2 (6 bases). CDR1 is SGHNT and CDR2 is YYREEE in the germline V gene (reference sequence). This CDR3 comprises 15 residues. Deletions cut 3 bases from V and 2 bases from J, with 13 bases between. The CDR3 sequence is CASSSAGLNTDTQYF. The CDR3 nucleotides read TGTGCCAGCAGCTCCGCGGGACTGAACACAGATACGCAGTATTTT.

The chain is built from TRBV27 and TRBJ2-7; the match to TRBD2 covers 10 bases. From germline, CDR1 is MNHEY and CDR2 SMNVEV (reference sequence). The CDR3 spans 18 residues. The V gene end was trimmed by 5 bases and the J gene end by 0 bases; junction bases not matched to a gene: 13. The CDR3 DNA sequence: TGTGCCAGCAGTGAAGACCCCGGGACTAGCGTGACCTCCTACGAGCAGTACTTC. Its protein product is CASSEDPGTSVTSYEQYF.

V usage is TRBV27 and J usage is TRBJ1-1; TRBD1 is a possible D gene (6 bases). The V end was cut by 7 bases, the J end by 2 bases, with 11 bases between. The CDR3 runs to 13 residues. CDR1 MNHEY and CDR2 SMNVEV come from the germline V gene (reference sequence). The CDR3 DNA is TGTGCCAGCATCGGGACATTCAACACTGAAGCTTTCTTT. This translates into CASIGTFNTEAFF.

V usage is TRBV18 and J usage is TRBJ1-6; 9 nucleotides match TRBD1. Germline V CDR1 and CDR2: KGHSH, LQKENI. This CDR3 region has 15 residues. The V gene end was trimmed by 6 bases and the J gene end by 7 bases; junction bases not matched to a gene: 7. The CDR3, as DNA: TGTGCCAGCTCGCCTACAGGGGGCGAGAATTCACCCCTCCACTTT. Protein product: CASSPTGGENSPLHF.

In nucleotides, the CDR3 is TGTGCCAGTAGTATAGGCCCGATATTCTCTGGAAACACCATATATTTT. Protein product: CASSIGPIFSGNTIYF. The rearrangement links TRBV19 to TRBJ1-3; D is undetermined. Deletions cut 1 base from V and 0 bases from J, with 10 bases between. The CDR3 runs 16 residues. Germline CDR1 is LNHDA and CDR2 is SQIVND (reference sequence). The variable domain in full, with the rest retrieved from reference TRBV19 and TRBJ1-3, is DGGITQSPKYLFRKEGQNVTLSCEQNLNHDAMYWYRQDPGQGLRLIYYSQIVNDFQKGDIAEGYSVSREKKESFPLTVTSAQKNPTAFYLCASSIGPIFSGNTIYFGEGSWLTVV.

This clone was picked up a small number of times. The genes are TRBV7-2 and TRBJ1-2; the match to TRBD1 covers 7 bases. There are 14 residues in the CDR3. Germline V lookup: CDR1 SGHTA, CDR2 FQGNSA. V dropped 5 bases and J dropped 2; count of bases not matched to a gene: 5. CDR3 bases: TGTGCCAGCAGCACCTCAGGGGGAAACTATGGCTACACCTTC. Residues: CASSTSGGNYGYTF.

The chain carries TRBV9 and TRBJ2-1; no clear D. CDR3 length equals 14 residues. Deletions cut 0 bases from V and 5 bases from J, with 9 bases between. Germline V gene lookup returns CDR1 SGDLS and CDR2 YYNGEE. CDR3 nucleotides: TGTGCCAGCAGCGTAGGGCACGTGAACAATGAGCAGTTCTTC. This gives the protein CASSVGHVNNEQFF.

This clone has only one observation. An end of the junction does not agree with germline; a read error may underlie this. The chain joins TRBV7-7 to TRBJ2-2; D is tentatively TRBD1 or TRBD2 (6 bases each). CDR3 length: 16 residues. In germline, CDR1 is SSHAT, CDR2 FNYEAQ (reference sequence). The CDR3 sequence is CASRRDNRAPAGELFF. CDR3 DNA sequence: TGTGCTAGCAGGAGGGATAACAGGGCCCCCGCGGGGGAGCTGTTTTTT.

The rearrangement joins TRBV21-1 to TRBJ1-4; TRBD1, as called in the table, went unchecked against the DNA. TRBV21-1 is a pseudogene segment. This CDR3 region has 17 residues. The CDR3 spells CASSKGNPGQGSEKLFF. The CDR3 DNA sequence: TGTGCCAGCAGCAAAGGGAATCCGGGACAGGGGAGTGAAAAACTGTTTTTT.

CDR3 loop: CASSPTQGGNYEQYF. CDR3 bases: TGTGCCAGCAGCCCGACACAGGGTGGTAACTACGAGCAGTACTTC. V and J are TRBV5-4 and TRBJ2-7; tentative D call: TRBD1 (6 bases). The CDR3 has 15 residues. CDR1 is SGHNT and CDR2 is YYREEE in the germline V gene (reference sequence). V dropped 4 bases and J dropped 3 bases, with 17 bases sitting between them.

The chain recombines TRBV7-2 with TRBJ1-3; D is uncertain. The V end was cut by 2 bases, the J end by 0 bases, with 8 bases between. The CDR3 spans 15 residues. Germline CDR1 and CDR2: SGHTA and FQGNSA. The CDR3 DNA reads as TGTGCCAGCAGCTTAAACATTGCCTCTGGAAACACCATATATTTT. Protein sequence: CASSLNIASGNTIYF.

The J gene is TRBJ1-1, the V gene TRBV9; D ambiguous. The CDR3 has 13 amino acids. Trimming shortened V by 4 bases and J by 0 bases, and 7 bases separated the two germline ends. Germline values: CDR1 SGDLS, CDR2 YYNGEE. The CDR3 spells CASSITVNTEAFF. CDR3 DNA: TGTGCCAGCAGCATCACAGTGAACACTGAAGCTTTCTTT.

This chain connects TRBV6-1 to TRBJ1-2; the D is unclear. Trimming took off 2 bases at V and 5 bases at J, with 6 bases between the two ends. Germline V gene data show CDR1 as MNHNS and CDR2 as SASEGT. The CDR3 extends over 12 amino acids. The CDR3 loop is CASSEPWYGYTF. The DNA of the CDR3 is TGTGCCAGCAGTGAACCTTGGTATGGCTACACCTTC.

The V call is TRBV5-8, the J call TRBJ1-5, with a tentative D call TRBD1 (6 bases). The length of the CDR3 is 14 residues. The V gene's germline CDR1 is SGHTS and CDR2 YDEGEE. Deletions cut 5 bases from V and 6 bases from J, with 15 bases between. The CDR3 sequence is CASSTGRGGQPQHF. CDR3 nucleotides: TGTGCCAGCAGTACAGGGAGAGGCGGTCAGCCCCAGCATTTT.

The J gene is TRBJ2-7, the V gene TRBV11-2; 7 bases are a match to TRBD1. The CDR3 runs 17 residues. Germline V gene lookup returns CDR1 SGHAT and CDR2 FQNNGV. Trimming at V came to 1 base and at J to 6 bases, leaving 15 bases not matched to a gene. The CDR3 reads CASSLVKRTGPFLEQYF. In DNA, the CDR3 is TGTGCCAGCAGCTTAGTAAAGCGGACAGGACCCTTCCTCGAGCAGTACTTC. Full variable domain (remainder filled in from reference TRBV11-2 and TRBJ2-7): EAGVAQSPRYKIIEKRQSVAFWCNPISGHATLYWYQQILGQGPKLLIQFQNNGVVDDSQLPKDRFSAERLKGVDSTLKIQPAKLEDSAVYLCASSLVKRTGPFLEQYFGPGTRLTVT.

The V gene is TRBV5-1, the J gene TRBJ2-2, with 7 positions matching TRBD1. Germline trimming cut 4 bases from V and 1 base from J; bases unmatched to any gene: 4. The length of the CDR3 is 15 residues. CDR1 is SGHRS and CDR2 is YFSETQ in the germline V gene. The CDR3 DNA follows: TGCGCCAGCAGCGACAGACAGGGGAACACCGGGGAGCTGTTTTTT. Its translation is CASSDRQGNTGELFF.

The V gene is TRBV6-5, the J gene TRBJ2-1; D is unclear. The CDR3 spans 14 residues. V was trimmed by 5 bases and J by 7 bases, leaving 15 bases between them. The germline CDR1 and CDR2 sequences are MNHEY and SVGAGI. The chain's CDR3 is CASSRNIQQNEQFF. In DNA, the CDR3 is TGTGCCAGCAGTCGAAACATACAGCAGAATGAGCAGTTCTTC.

The V and J genes are TRBV4-2 and TRBJ2-3; D is unclear. Deletions cut 0 bases from V and 5 bases from J, with 9 bases between. The germline CDR1 and CDR2 sequences are LGHNA and YNFKEQ. CDR3 length: 14 amino acids. CDR3 sequence reads: CASSQDPWEDTQYF. For the CDR3, the DNA is TGTGCCAGCAGCCAAGACCCTTGGGAAGATACGCAGTATTTT.

The V and J genes are TRBV4-2 and TRBJ1-1, with D perhaps matching TRBD1 (5 bases). The CDR3 runs to 14 residues. Germline-derived CDR1 and CDR2 are LGHNA and YNFKEQ. The V end was cut by 5 bases, the J end by 1 base, with 11 bases between. CDR3 sequence (DNA): TGTGCCAGCAGCGCGGGGACGGGGAACACTGAAGCTTTCTTT. Protein sequence: CASSAGTGNTEAFF.

The DNA of the CDR3 is TGTGCCAGCAGCTTATTAAGTGATCCCTACGAGCAGTACTTC. This codes for CASSLLSDPYEQYF. J is TRBJ2-7 and V is TRBV7-9; D is unresolved. This CDR3 comprises 14 residues. Germline V CDR1 and CDR2: SEHNR, FQNEAQ (reference sequence). Trimming removed 2 bases from V and 2 bases from J, with 10 bases in between. Filled out from reference TRBV7-9 and TRBJ2-7, the complete variable domain reads DTGVSQNPRHKITKRGQNVTFRCDPISEHNRLYWYRQTLGQGPEFLTYFQNEAQLEKSRLLSDRFSAERPKGSFSTLEIQRTEQGDSAMYLCASSLLSDPYEQYFGPGTRLTVT.

This chain connects TRBV19 to TRBJ2-3; 7 bases agree with TRBD2. The trim removed 8 bases at V and 2 bases at J, leaving 7 bases unmatched. Germline CDR1 LNHDA, CDR2 SQIVND (reference sequence). The CDR3 is 14 amino acids. The CDR3 DNA reads TGTGCCAGTGCTCCGGGACTATCCACAGATACGCAGTATTTT. It specifies CASAPGLSTDTQYF.

The V call is TRBV6-5, the J call TRBJ1-1; a possible D gene is TRBD1 (5 bases). Trimming pared 2 bases from V and 4 bases from J, leaving 11 bases between. Germline V gene data show CDR1 as MNHEY and CDR2 as SVGAGI. There are 14 residues in the CDR3. CDR3 nucleotides: TGTGCCAGCAGTTACCCGGGACCTACCACTGAAGCTTTCTTT. It codes for CASSYPGPTTEAFF.

This rearrangement joins TRBV28 to TRBJ1-5; 9 nucleotides agree with TRBD1. Germline V gives CDR1 MDHEN, CDR2 SYDVKM. The CDR3 sequence is 9 residues long. CDR3 in amino acids: CGTGEPQHF. The CDR3 coding sequence is TGTGGGACAGGGGAGCCCCAGCATTTT.

This chain uses TRBV9 with TRBJ1-1, with no clear D. The length of the CDR3 is 14 residues. Germline V gene sequence: CDR1 SGDLS, CDR2 YYNGEE. Trimming stripped 0 bases from V and 4 bases from J, with 10 bases between. CDR3 sequence: CASSVDPLSTEAFF. The CDR3 bases are TGTGCCAGCAGCGTAGACCCCCTAAGCACTGAAGCTTTCTTT.

The chain employs TRBV15 and TRBJ1-5; no clear D. The CDR3 loop spans 13 amino acids. V was trimmed by 0 bases and J by 6 bases, leaving 6 bases between them. CDR1 and CDR2 (germline): LNHNV, YYDKDF (reference sequence). CDR3 sequence: CATSREVGQPQHF. The DNA of the CDR3 is TGTGCCACCAGCAGAGAGGTGGGTCAGCCCCAGCATTTT.

The rearrangement uses TRBV7-2 and TRBJ1-5; possibly TRBD1 for D (5 bases). V was shortened by 5 bases and J by 5 bases, with 13 bases between the two germline ends. The CDR3 has 14 residues. CDR1 SGHTA and CDR2 FQGNSA come from the germline V gene. The CDR3 nucleotides read TGTGCCAGCAGCGTATACGGGGGGTATCAGCCCCAGCATTTT. This sequence encodes CASSVYGGYQPQHF.

The chain couples TRBV6-1 to TRBJ2-2; D is unclear. V lost 1 base, J lost 4 bases, and 4 bases lay in between. Germline-derived CDR1 and CDR2 are MNHNS and SASEGT. The CDR3 covers 13 residues. The CDR3 DNA reads as TGTGCCAGCAGTGAAGTGTCCACCGGGGAGCTGTTTTTT. Translated, it gives CASSEVSTGELFF.

The rearrangement uses TRBV6-1 and TRBJ2-7; D is uncertain. Germline V lookup: CDR1 MNHNS, CDR2 SASEGT. The CDR3 contains 15 residues. Trimming took off 4 bases at V and 1 base at J, with 14 bases between the two ends. In DNA, the CDR3 is TGTGCCAGCAGTGGTGACCTGAGACGGTCCTACGAGCAGTACTTC. Translation gives CASSGDLRRSYEQYF.

V usage is TRBV11-2 and J usage is TRBJ2-2, with D unresolved. Germline assignment: CDR1 SGHAT and CDR2 FQNNGV. With 3 bases removed from V and 4 bases from J, the gap between germline ends came to 9 bases. The CDR3 covers 14 residues. The DNA for the CDR3 is TGTGCCAGCAGCTTCTGGCAAGGCACCGGGGAGCTGTTTTTT. Translated: CASSFWQGTGELFF.